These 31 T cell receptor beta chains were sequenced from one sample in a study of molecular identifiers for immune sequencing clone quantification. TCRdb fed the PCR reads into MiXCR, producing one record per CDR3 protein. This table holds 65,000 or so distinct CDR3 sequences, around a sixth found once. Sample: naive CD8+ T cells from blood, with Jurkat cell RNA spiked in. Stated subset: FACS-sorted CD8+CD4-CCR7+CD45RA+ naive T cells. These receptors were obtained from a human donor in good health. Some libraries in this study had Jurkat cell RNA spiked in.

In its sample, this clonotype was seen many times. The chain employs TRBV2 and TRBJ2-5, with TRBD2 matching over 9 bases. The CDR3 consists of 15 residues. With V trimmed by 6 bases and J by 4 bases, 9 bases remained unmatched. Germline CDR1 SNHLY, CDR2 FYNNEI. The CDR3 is CASRGSGSLAETQYF. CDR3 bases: TGTGCCAGCAGGGGTAGCGGGAGCCTGGCAGAGACCCAGTACTTC. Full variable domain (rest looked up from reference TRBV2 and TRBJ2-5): EPEVTQTPSHQVTQMGQEVILRCVPISNHLYFYWYRQILGQKVEFLVSFYNNEISEKSEIFDDQFSVERPDGSNFTLKIRSTKLEDSAMYFCASRGSGSLAETQYFGPGTRLLVL.

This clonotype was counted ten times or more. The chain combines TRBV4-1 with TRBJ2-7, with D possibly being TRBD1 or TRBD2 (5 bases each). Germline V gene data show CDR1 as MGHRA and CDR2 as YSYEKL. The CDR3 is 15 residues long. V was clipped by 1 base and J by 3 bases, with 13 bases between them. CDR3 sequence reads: CASSQAEGRGYEQYF. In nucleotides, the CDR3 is TGCGCCAGCAGCCAAGCCGAGGGAAGGGGCTACGAGCAGTACTTC.

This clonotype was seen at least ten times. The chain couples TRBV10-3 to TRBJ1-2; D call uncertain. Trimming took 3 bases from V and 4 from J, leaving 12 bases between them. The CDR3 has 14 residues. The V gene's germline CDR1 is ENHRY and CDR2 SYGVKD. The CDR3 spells CAISESALVYGYTF. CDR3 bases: TGTGCCATCAGTGAATCTGCTTTGGTCTATGGCTACACCTTC.

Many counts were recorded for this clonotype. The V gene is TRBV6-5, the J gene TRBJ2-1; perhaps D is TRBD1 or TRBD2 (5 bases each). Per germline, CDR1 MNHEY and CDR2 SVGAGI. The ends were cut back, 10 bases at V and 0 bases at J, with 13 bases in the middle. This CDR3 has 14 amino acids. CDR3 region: CATHPGTSYNEQFF. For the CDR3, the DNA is TGTGCCACCCATCCCGGGACCTCCTACAATGAGCAGTTCTTC.

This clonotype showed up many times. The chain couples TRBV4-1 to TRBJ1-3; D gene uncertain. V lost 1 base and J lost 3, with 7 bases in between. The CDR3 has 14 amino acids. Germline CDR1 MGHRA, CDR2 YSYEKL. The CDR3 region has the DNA TGCGCCAGCAGCCAAGTCGCCGGTGGAAACACCATATATTTT. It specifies CASSQVAGGNTIYF.

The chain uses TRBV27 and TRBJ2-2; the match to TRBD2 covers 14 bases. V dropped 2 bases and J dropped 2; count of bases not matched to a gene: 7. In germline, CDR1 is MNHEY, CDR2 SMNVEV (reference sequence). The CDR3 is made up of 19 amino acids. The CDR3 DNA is TGTGCCAGCAGTTTAGGGACTAGCGGGAGTTATGGTAACACCGGGGAGCTGTTTTTT. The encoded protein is CASSLGTSGSYGNTGELFF.

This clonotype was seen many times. Here the CDR3 reads CASSFKAGNQPQHF. In DNA form, the CDR3 reads TGTGCCAGCAGTTTTAAGGCAGGGAATCAGCCCCAGCATTTT. This chain joins TRBV28 and TRBJ1-5; possibly TRBD1 for D (5 bases). Germline CDR1 reads MDHEN; CDR2 reads SYDVKM. The CDR3 runs 14 residues. V lost 3 bases to trimming and J lost 4 bases, with 10 bases between them.

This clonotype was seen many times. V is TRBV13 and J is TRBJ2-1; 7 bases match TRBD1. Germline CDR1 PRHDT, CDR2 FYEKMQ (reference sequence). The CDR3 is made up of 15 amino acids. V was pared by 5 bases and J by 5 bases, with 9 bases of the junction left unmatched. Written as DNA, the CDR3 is TGTGCCAGCAGCGGAAGGACAGGTAGGGACAATGAGCAGTTCTTC. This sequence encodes CASSGRTGRDNEQFF.

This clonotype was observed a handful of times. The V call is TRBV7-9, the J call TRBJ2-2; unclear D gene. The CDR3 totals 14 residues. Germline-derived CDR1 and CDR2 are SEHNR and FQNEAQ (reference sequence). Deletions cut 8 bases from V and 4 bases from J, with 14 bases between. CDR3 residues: CASLGAVPTGELFF. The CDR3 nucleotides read TGTGCCAGCCTCGGAGCCGTTCCCACCGGGGAGCTGTTTTTT.

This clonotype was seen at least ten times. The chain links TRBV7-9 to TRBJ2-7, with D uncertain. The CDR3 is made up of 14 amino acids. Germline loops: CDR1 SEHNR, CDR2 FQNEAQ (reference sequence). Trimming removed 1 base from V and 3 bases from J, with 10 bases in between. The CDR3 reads CASSLVTPFYEQYF. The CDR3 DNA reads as TGTGCCAGCAGCTTAGTTACCCCTTTCTACGAGCAGTACTTC.

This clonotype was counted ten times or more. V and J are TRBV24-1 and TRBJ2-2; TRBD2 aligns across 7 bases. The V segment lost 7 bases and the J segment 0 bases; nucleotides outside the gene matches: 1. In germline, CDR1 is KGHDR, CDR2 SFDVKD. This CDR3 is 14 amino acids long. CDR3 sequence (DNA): TGTGCCACCAGCGGACTAGCGAACACCGGGGAGCTGTTTTTT. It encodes CATSGLANTGELFF.

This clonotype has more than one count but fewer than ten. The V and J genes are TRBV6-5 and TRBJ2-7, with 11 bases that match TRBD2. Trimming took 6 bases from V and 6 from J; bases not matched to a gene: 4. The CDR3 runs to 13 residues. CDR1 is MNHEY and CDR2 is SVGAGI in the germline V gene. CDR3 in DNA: TGTGCCAGCAGGGTAGCGGGAGGGGGCGAGCAGTACTTC. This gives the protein CASRVAGGGEQYF.

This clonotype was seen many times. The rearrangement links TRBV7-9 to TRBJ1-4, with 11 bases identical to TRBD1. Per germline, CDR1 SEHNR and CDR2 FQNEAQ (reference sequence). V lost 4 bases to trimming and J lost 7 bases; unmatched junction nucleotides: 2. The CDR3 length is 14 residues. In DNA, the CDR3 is TGTGCCAGCAGCTCGGACAGGGGGCGTGAAAAACTGTTTTTT. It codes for CASSSDRGREKLFF. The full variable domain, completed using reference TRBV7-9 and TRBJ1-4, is DTGVSQNPRHKITKRGQNVTFRCDPISEHNRLYWYRQTLGQGPEFLTYFQNEAQLEKSRLLSDRFSAERPKGSFSTLEIQRTEQGDSAMYLCASSSDRGREKLFFGSGTQLSVL.

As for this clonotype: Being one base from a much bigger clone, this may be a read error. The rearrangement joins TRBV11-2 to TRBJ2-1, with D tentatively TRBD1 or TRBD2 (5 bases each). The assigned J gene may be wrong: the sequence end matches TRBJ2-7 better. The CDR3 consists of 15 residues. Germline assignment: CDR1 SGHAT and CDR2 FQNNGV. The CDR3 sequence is CASSYPGPVIGEQYF. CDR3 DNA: TGTGCCAGCAGCTATCCGGGACCAGTAATCGGTGAGCAGTACTTC.

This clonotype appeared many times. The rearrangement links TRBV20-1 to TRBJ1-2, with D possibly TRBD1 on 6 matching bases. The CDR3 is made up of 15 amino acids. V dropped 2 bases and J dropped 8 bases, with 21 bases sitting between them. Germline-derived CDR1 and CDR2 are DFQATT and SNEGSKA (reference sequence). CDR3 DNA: TGCAGTGCTAGACTCCCCCGGGCGGGGGCGCAGGGCTACACCTTC. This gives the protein CSARLPRAGAQGYTF.

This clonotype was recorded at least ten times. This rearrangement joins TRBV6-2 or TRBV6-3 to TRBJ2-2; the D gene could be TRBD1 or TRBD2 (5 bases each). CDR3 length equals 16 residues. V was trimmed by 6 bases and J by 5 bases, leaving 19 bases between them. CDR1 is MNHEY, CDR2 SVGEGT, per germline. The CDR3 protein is CASRPRLPKGTGELFF. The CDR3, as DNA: TGTGCCAGCAGACCACGACTACCCAAGGGGACCGGGGAGCTGTTTTTT.

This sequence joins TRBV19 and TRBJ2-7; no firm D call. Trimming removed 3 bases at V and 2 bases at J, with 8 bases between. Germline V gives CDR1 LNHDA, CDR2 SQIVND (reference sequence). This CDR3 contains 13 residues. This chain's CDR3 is CASSIGLPYEQYF. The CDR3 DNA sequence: TGTGCCAGTAGTATTGGGTTACCCTACGAGCAGTACTTC.

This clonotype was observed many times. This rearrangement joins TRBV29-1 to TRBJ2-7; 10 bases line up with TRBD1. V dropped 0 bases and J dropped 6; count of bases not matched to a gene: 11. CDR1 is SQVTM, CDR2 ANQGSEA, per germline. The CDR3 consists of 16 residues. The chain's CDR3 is CSVEDPGGTGVIEQYF. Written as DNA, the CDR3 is TGCAGCGTTGAAGACCCCGGCGGGACAGGGGTGATCGAGCAGTACTTC.

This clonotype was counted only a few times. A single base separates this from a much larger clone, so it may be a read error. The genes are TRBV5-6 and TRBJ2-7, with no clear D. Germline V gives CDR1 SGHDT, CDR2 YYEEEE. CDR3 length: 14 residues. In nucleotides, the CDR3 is TGTGCCTGCAGCTTGGGTCTTCCGCCTAACGAGCAGTACTTC. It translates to CACSLGLPPNEQYF.

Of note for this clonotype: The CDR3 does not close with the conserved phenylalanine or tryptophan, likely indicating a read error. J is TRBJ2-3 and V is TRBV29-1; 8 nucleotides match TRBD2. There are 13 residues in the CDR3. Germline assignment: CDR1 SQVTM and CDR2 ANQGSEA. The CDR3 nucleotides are TGTAGCGGAAATAGCGGGAACACAGATACGCAGTATTCT. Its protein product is CSGNSGNTDTQYS.

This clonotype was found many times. CDR3 bases: TGTGCCTGGAGGGGGCGGACAGTCGAGCAGTACTTC. Protein product: CAWRGRTVEQYF. J is TRBJ2-7 and V is TRBV30; the D gene is possibly TRBD1 (6 bases). Germline V gene data show CDR1 as GTSNPN and CDR2 as SVGIG (reference sequence). The V end was cut by 3 bases, the J end by 6 bases, with 12 bases between. The CDR3 consists of 12 residues.

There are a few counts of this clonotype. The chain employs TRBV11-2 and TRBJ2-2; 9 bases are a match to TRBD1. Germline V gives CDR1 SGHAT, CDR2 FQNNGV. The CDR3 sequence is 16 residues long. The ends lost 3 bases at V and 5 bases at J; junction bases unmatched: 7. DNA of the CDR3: TGTGCCAGCAGCTTCCCGGGACAGGGAATTACCGGGGAGCTGTTTTTT. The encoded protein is CASSFPGQGITGELFF.

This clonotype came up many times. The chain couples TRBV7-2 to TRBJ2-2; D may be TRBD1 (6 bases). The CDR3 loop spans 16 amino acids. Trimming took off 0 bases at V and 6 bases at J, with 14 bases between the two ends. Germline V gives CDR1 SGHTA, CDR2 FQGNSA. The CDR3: CASSLAQGPWAGELFF. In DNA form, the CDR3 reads TGTGCCAGCAGCTTAGCACAGGGCCCATGGGCCGGGGAGCTGTTTTTT.

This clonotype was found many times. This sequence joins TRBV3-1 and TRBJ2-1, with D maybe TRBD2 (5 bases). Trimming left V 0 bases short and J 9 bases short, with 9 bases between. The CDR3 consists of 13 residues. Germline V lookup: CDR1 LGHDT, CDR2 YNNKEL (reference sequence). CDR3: CASSQDRRTEQFF. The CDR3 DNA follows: TGTGCCAGCAGCCAAGATAGGAGGACTGAGCAGTTCTTC.

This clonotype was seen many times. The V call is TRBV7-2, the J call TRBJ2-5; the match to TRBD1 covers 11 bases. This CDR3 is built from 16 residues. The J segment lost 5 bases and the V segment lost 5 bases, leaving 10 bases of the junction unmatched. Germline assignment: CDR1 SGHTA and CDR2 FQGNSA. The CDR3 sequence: CASSEVGQGALETQYF. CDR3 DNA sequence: TGTGCCAGCAGCGAGGTCGGACAGGGGGCTTTGGAGACCCAGTACTTC.

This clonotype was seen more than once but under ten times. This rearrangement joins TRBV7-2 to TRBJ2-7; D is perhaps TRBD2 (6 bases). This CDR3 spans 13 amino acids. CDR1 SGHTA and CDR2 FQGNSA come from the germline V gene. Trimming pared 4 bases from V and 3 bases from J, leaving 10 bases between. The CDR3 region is CASSSLAVYEQYF. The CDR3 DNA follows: TGTGCCAGCAGCTCATTAGCGGTCTACGAGCAGTACTTC.

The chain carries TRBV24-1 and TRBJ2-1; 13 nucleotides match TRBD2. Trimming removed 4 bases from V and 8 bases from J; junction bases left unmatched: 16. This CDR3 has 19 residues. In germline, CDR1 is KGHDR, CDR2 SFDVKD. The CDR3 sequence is CATSDRGTSGMKYYDEQFF. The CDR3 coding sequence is TGTGCCACCAGTGACCGAGGGACTAGCGGGATGAAGTATTACGATGAGCAGTTCTTC.

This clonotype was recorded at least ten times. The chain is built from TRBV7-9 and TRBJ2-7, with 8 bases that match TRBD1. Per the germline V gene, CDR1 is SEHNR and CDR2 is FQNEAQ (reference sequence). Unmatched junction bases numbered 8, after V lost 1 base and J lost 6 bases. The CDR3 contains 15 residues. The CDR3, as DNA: TGTGCCAGCAGCTTAGTGGCACAGGGGGACCCCGAGCAGTACTTC. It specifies CASSLVAQGDPEQYF.

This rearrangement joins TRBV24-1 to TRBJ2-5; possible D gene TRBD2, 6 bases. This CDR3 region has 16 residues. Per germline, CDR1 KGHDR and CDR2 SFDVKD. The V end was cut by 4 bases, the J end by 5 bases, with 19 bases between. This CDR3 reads CATSDPGEALGETQYF. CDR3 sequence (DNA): TGTGCCACCAGTGACCCGGGAGAGGCTCTTGGGGAGACCCAGTACTTC.

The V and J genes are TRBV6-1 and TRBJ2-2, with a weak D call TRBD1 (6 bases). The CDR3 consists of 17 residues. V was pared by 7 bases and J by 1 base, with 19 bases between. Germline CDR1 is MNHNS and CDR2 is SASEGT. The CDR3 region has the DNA TGTGCCAGCACCCTACGAGATTGGGGGCTGAACACCGGGGAGCTGTTTTTT. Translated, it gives CASTLRDWGLNTGELFF.

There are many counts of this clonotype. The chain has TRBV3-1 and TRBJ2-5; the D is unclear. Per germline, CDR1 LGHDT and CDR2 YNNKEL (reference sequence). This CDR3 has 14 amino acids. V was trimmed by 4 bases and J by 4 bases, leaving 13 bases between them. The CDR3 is CASSPRALLETQYF. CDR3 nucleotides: TGTGCCAGCAGCCCGCGAGCTCTCTTAGAGACCCAGTACTTC.